One sample yielded the 18 T cell receptor beta chains listed below, sequenced in a study of T-cell reconstitution after alpha-beta-depleted transplantation in children. A library of TCRbeta sequences, prepared with unique molecular identifiers, was generated. TCRdb ran MiXCR on the PCR reads and lists one entry per CDR3 protein. The table shows about 610,000 distinct CDR3 sequences, with 10% occurring only once. The sequenced sample was PBMCs from the stem cell graft donor, obtained from the stem cell graft. The source is a human donor who donated a stem cell graft to a child with acute myeloid leukemia.

The chain links TRBV11-2 to TRBJ2-3; the match to TRBD1 covers 9 bases. V lost 6 bases to trimming and J lost 5 bases; unmatched junction nucleotides: 27. This CDR3 is 21 amino acids long. Germline values: CDR1 SGHAT, CDR2 FQNNGV. This CDR3 reads CASRGPGQGSSTLPGRDTQYF. The CDR3 coding sequence is TGTGCCAGCAGAGGGCCGGGACAGGGCTCCTCAACCCTCCCGGGAAGAGATACGCAGTATTTT.

This clonotype is medium-sized (0.01 to 0.1%) within its sample. The chain combines TRBV12-3 or TRBV12-4 with TRBJ2-3; TRBD2 might be the D (5 bases). This CDR3 has 16 amino acids. The ends were cut back, 2 bases at V and 4 bases at J, with 16 bases in the middle. The DNA of the CDR3 is TGTGCCAGCAGTTTAATGCGGGCCCCTATGCCAGATACGCAGTATTTT. This codes for CASSLMRAPMPDTQYF.

This clonotype was counted at least ten times. The CDR3 DNA reads TGTGCCAGCAGCCATGGGACAGGTTGGCAGCCCCAGCATTTT. Its protein is CASSHGTGWQPQHF. This chain links TRBV9 with TRBJ1-5; 8 nucleotides line up with TRBD1. This CDR3 comprises 14 residues. Germline V lookup: CDR1 SGDLS, CDR2 YYNGEE. J lost 7 bases, V lost 4 bases, and 7 bases had no gene match.

This clonotype was observed a few times. The V and J genes are TRBV9 and TRBJ2-3, with D hard to call. There are 14 residues in the CDR3. Germline V CDR1 and CDR2: SGDLS, YYNGEE. Trimming left V 8 bases short and J 4 bases short, with 17 bases between. CDR3 nucleotides: TGTGCCAGTAGCTTAAAGGATCCCCCAGATACGCAGTATTTT. Its translation: CASSLKDPPDTQYF.

The chain has TRBV6-1 and TRBJ2-7; 9 bases align to TRBD1. This CDR3 contains 16 residues. Germline loops: CDR1 MNHNS, CDR2 SASEGT. V lost 7 bases, J lost 0 bases, and 10 bases stayed unmatched. The CDR3 here is CASTPSPGQGSYEQYF. CDR3 nucleotide sequence: TGTGCCAGCACCCCATCGCCGGGACAGGGCTCCTACGAGCAGTACTTC.

This clonotype was observed a few times. V and J are TRBV24-1 and TRBJ2-3, with 7 bases matching TRBD2. From germline, CDR1 is KGHDR and CDR2 SFDVKD. V dropped 3 bases and J dropped 0; count of bases not matched to a gene: 5. The CDR3 totals 16 residues. The CDR3 DNA reads as TGTGCCACCAGTGATCCGAGCGGGACTAGCACAGATACGCAGTATTTT. Its translation is CATSDPSGTSTDTQYF.

The V gene is TRBV20-1, the J gene TRBJ2-1; 13 nucleotides match TRBD2. J was trimmed by 9 bases and V by 1 base; bases with no gene match: 6. CDR1 and CDR2 from the germline V gene are DFQATT and SNEGSKA (reference sequence). This CDR3 contains 15 residues. The CDR3 DNA follows: TGCAGTGCTAGAGTCGGGACTAGCGGGACTCCTGAGCAGTTCTTC. Translated, it gives CSARVGTSGTPEQFF.

This clonotype occurred many times. V is TRBV5-1 and J is TRBJ2-1, with D perhaps matching TRBD2 (6 bases). Between the trimmed V and J ends, which lost 0 bases and 2 bases, there was a span of 12 bases. The CDR3 has 16 residues. Per germline, CDR1 SGHRS and CDR2 YFSETQ. The CDR3 nucleotides read TGCGCCAGCAGCTTGGACCGGCGGGGAACCTACAATGAGCAGTTCTTC. Translated: CASSLDRRGTYNEQFF.

This clonotype has a count of ten or more. This chain links TRBV12-3 or TRBV12-4 with TRBJ2-2, with 8 positions matching TRBD1. CDR3 length equals 13 residues. V lost 6 bases and J lost 7; bases outside the gene matches: 4. CDR3 sequence (DNA): TGTGCCAGCAGCTGGACAGGGTACGGGGAGCTGTTTTTT. Residues: CASSWTGYGELFF.

The chain joins TRBV7-2 to TRBJ2-7; 8 positions agree with TRBD2. Per germline, CDR1 SGHTA and CDR2 FQGNSA. Trimming at V came to 5 bases and at J to 6 bases, leaving 18 bases not matched to a gene. CDR3 length: 17 amino acids. CDR3 nucleotide sequence: TGTGCCAGCAGCAGGGTCCCGTGGGGACTAGATTCCCCCGAGCAGTACTTC. Translated, it gives CASSRVPWGLDSPEQYF.

This clonotype was counted only a few times. The rearrangement uses TRBV5-1 and TRBJ2-7; 7 bases match TRBD1. This CDR3 is 15 amino acids long. J was trimmed by 5 bases and V by 4 bases; bases with no gene match: 12. CDR1 is SGHRS and CDR2 is YFSETQ in the germline V gene. The CDR3 nucleotides read TGCGCCAGCAGCCCCACAGGGGAACTTAGGAACGAGCAGTACTTC. Its protein product is CASSPTGELRNEQYF.

This clonotype turned up a few times. The V gene is TRBV5-1, the J gene TRBJ2-6, with 10 nucleotides matching TRBD1. Germline V gene data show CDR1 as SGHRS and CDR2 as YFSETQ. Trimming took 4 bases from V and 1 from J; bases not matched to a gene: 8. This CDR3 spans 18 amino acids. The CDR3 sequence: CASSPRTGGGSGANVLTF. The CDR3 region has the DNA TGCGCCAGCAGCCCTAGGACAGGGGGAGGTTCTGGGGCCAACGTCCTGACTTTC.

There are a few counts of this clonotype. The gene calls are TRBV14 and TRBJ2-5, with D perhaps matching TRBD2 (6 bases). The CDR3 has 15 amino acids. Trimming left V 4 bases short and J 2 bases short, with 14 bases between. The germline CDR1 and CDR2 sequences are SGHDN and FVKESK. The CDR3 here is CASSPLGEAQETQYF. The DNA of the CDR3 is TGTGCCAGCAGCCCACTCGGGGAGGCTCAAGAGACCCAGTACTTC.

The rearrangement joins TRBV6-1 to TRBJ2-1; 10 nucleotides line up with TRBD2. The germline V gene has CDR1 MNHNS and CDR2 SASEGT. The CDR3 runs 17 residues. Trimming cost V 6 bases and J 7 bases; bases outside gene matches: 15. The CDR3 sequence is CASSPGASGSSWNEQFF. The CDR3 DNA sequence: TGTGCCAGCAGCCCGGGGGCTAGCGGGAGCTCATGGAATGAGCAGTTCTTC.

The J gene is TRBJ1-5, the V gene TRBV6-2 or TRBV6-3; D perhaps matches TRBD1 (6 bases). V was clipped by 3 bases and J by 5 bases, with 11 bases between them. Germline CDR1 is MNHEY and CDR2 is SVGEGT. The CDR3 is 14 amino acids. Here the CDR3 DNA reads TGTGCCAGCAGTTATAGGGCAGGGGATCAGCCCCAGCATTTT. Protein: CASSYRAGDQPQHF.

This clonotype was recorded a few times. The rearrangement uses TRBV28 and TRBJ2-7; D possibly corresponds to TRBD1 (6 bases). This CDR3 comprises 14 residues. Germline lookup yields CDR1 MDHEN and CDR2 SYDVKM. The V gene lost 7 bases and the J gene lost 1 base, with 14 bases spanning the gap. The CDR3 protein is CASIVGQGSYEQYF. CDR3 coding DNA: TGTGCCAGCATCGTAGGCCAGGGGTCCTACGAGCAGTACTTC.

There are a few counts of this clonotype. The rearrangement joins TRBV29-1 to TRBJ2-2, with 9 positions matching TRBD1. Trimming at V came to 5 bases and at J to 1 base, leaving 5 bases not matched to a gene. The CDR3 is 15 residues long. The V gene's germline CDR1 is SQVTM and CDR2 ANQGSEA. For the CDR3, the DNA is TGCAGCGTTCGCGGGGGACAGGGGAACACCGGGGAGCTGTTTTTT. Its translation is CSVRGGQGNTGELFF.

The gene calls are TRBV29-1 and TRBJ2-1; D unresolved. This CDR3 has 10 amino acids. Looked up from germline, CDR1 is SQVTM and CDR2 is ANQGSEA. V shed 7 bases and J shed 3 bases, with 4 bases lying between them. The CDR3, as DNA: TGCAGCGGAGTCTACAATGAGCAGTTCTTC. Translating it yields CSGVYNEQFF.